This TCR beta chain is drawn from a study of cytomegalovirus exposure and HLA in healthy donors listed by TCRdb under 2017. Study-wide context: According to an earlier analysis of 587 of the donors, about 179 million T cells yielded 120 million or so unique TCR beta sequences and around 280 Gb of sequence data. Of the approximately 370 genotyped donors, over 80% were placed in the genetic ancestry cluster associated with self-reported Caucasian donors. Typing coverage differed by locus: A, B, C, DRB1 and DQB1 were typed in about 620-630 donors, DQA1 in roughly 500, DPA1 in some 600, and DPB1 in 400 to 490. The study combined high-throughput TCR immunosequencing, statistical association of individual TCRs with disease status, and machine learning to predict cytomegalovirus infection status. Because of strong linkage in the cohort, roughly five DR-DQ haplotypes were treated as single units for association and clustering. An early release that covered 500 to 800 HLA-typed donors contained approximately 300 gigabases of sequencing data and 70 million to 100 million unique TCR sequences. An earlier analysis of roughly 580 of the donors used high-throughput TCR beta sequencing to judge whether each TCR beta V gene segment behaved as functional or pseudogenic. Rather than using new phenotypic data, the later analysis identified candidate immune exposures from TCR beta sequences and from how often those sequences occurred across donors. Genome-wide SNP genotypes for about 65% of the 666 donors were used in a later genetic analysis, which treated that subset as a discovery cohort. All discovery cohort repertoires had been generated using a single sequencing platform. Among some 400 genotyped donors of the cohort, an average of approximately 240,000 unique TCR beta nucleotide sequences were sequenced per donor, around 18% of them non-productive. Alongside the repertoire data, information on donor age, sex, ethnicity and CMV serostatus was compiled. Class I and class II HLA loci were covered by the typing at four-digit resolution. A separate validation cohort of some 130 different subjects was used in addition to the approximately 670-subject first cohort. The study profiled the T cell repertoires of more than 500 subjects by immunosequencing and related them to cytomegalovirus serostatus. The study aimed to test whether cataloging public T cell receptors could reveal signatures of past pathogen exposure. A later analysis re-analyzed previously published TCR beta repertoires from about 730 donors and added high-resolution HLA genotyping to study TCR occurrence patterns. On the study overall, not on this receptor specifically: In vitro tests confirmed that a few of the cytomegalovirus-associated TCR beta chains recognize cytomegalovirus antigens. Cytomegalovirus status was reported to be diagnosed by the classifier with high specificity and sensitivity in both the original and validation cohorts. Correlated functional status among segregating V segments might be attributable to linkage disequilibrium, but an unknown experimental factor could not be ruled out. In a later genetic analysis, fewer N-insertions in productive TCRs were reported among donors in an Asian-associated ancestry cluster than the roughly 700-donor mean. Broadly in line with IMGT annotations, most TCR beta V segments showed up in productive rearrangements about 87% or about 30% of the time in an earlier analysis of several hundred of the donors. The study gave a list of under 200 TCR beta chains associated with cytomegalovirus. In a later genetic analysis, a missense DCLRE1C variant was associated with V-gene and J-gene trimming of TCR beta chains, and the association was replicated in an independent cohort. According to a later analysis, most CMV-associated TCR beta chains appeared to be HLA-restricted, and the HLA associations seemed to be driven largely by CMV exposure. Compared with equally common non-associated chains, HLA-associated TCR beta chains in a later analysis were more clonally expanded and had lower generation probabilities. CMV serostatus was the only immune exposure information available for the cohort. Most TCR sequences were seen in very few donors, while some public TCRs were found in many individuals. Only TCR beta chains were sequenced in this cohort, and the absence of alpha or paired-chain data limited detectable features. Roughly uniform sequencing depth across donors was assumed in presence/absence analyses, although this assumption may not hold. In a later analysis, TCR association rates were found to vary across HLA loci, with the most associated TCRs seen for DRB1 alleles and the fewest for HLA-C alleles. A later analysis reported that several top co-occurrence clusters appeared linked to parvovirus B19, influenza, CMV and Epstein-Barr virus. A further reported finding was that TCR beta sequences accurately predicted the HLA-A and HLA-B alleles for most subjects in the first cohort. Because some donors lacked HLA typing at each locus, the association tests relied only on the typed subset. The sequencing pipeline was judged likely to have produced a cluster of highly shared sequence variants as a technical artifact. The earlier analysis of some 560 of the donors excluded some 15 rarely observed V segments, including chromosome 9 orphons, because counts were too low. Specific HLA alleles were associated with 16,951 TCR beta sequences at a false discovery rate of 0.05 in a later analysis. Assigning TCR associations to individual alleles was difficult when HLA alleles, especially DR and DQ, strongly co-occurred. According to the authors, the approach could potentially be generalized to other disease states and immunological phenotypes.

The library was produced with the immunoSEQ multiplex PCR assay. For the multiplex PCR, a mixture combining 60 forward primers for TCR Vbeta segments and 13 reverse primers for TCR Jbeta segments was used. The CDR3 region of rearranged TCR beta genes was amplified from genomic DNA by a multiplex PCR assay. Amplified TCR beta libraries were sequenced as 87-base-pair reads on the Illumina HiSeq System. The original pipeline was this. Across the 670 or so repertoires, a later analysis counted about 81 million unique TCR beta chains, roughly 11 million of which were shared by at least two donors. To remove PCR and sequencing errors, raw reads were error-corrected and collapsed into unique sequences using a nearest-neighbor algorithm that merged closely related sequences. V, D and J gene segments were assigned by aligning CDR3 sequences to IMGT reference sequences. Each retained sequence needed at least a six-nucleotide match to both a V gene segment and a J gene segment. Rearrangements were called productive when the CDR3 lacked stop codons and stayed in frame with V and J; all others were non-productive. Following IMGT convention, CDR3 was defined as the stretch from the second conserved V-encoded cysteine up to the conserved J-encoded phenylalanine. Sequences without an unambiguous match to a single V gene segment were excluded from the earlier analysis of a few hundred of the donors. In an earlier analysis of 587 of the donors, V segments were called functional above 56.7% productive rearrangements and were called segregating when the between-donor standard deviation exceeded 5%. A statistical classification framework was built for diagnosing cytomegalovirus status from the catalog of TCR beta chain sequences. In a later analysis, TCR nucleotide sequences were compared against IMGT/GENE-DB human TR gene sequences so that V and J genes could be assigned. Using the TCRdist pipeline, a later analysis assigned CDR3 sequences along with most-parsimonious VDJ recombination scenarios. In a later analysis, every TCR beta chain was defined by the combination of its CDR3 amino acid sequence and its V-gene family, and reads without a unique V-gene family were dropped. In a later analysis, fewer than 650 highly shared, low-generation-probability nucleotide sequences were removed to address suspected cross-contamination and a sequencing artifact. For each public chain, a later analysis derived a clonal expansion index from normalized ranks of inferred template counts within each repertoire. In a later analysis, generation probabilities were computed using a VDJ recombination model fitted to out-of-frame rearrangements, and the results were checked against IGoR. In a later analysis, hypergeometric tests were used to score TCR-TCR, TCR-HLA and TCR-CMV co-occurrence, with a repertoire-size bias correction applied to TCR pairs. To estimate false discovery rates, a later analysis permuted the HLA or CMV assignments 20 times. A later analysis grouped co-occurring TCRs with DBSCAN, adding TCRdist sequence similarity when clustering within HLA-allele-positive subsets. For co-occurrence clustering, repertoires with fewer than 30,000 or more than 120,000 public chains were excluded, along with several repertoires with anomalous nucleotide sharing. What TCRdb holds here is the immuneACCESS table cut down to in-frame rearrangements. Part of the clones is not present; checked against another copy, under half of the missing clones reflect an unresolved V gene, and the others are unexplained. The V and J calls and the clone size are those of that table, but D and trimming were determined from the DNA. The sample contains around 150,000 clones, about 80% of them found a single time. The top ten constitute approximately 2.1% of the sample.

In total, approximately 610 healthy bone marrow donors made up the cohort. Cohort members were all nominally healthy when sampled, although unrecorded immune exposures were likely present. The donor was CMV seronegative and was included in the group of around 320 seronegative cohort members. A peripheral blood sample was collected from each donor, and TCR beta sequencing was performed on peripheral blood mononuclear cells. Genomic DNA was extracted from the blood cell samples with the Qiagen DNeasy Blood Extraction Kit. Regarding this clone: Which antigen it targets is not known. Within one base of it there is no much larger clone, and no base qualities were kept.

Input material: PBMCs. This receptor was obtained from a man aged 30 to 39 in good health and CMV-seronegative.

The encoded CDR3 is CASGSGTAVEKLFF. At the DNA level, the sequence is TGCGCCAGCGGATCCGGGACAGCAGTTGAAAAACTGTTTTTT. Recombination connected TRBV4-1 to TRBJ1-4; 7 nucleotides in the junction match TRBD1. V ends up 8 bases short and J 7 bases short, with an unmatched junction base count of 10. The CDR3 numbers 14 residues from cysteine through phenylalanine. The sequence is cut down to CDR3 DNA, 42 bases in frame from base 1. Per the germline V gene, MGHRA is the CDR1 and YSYEKL is the CDR2.